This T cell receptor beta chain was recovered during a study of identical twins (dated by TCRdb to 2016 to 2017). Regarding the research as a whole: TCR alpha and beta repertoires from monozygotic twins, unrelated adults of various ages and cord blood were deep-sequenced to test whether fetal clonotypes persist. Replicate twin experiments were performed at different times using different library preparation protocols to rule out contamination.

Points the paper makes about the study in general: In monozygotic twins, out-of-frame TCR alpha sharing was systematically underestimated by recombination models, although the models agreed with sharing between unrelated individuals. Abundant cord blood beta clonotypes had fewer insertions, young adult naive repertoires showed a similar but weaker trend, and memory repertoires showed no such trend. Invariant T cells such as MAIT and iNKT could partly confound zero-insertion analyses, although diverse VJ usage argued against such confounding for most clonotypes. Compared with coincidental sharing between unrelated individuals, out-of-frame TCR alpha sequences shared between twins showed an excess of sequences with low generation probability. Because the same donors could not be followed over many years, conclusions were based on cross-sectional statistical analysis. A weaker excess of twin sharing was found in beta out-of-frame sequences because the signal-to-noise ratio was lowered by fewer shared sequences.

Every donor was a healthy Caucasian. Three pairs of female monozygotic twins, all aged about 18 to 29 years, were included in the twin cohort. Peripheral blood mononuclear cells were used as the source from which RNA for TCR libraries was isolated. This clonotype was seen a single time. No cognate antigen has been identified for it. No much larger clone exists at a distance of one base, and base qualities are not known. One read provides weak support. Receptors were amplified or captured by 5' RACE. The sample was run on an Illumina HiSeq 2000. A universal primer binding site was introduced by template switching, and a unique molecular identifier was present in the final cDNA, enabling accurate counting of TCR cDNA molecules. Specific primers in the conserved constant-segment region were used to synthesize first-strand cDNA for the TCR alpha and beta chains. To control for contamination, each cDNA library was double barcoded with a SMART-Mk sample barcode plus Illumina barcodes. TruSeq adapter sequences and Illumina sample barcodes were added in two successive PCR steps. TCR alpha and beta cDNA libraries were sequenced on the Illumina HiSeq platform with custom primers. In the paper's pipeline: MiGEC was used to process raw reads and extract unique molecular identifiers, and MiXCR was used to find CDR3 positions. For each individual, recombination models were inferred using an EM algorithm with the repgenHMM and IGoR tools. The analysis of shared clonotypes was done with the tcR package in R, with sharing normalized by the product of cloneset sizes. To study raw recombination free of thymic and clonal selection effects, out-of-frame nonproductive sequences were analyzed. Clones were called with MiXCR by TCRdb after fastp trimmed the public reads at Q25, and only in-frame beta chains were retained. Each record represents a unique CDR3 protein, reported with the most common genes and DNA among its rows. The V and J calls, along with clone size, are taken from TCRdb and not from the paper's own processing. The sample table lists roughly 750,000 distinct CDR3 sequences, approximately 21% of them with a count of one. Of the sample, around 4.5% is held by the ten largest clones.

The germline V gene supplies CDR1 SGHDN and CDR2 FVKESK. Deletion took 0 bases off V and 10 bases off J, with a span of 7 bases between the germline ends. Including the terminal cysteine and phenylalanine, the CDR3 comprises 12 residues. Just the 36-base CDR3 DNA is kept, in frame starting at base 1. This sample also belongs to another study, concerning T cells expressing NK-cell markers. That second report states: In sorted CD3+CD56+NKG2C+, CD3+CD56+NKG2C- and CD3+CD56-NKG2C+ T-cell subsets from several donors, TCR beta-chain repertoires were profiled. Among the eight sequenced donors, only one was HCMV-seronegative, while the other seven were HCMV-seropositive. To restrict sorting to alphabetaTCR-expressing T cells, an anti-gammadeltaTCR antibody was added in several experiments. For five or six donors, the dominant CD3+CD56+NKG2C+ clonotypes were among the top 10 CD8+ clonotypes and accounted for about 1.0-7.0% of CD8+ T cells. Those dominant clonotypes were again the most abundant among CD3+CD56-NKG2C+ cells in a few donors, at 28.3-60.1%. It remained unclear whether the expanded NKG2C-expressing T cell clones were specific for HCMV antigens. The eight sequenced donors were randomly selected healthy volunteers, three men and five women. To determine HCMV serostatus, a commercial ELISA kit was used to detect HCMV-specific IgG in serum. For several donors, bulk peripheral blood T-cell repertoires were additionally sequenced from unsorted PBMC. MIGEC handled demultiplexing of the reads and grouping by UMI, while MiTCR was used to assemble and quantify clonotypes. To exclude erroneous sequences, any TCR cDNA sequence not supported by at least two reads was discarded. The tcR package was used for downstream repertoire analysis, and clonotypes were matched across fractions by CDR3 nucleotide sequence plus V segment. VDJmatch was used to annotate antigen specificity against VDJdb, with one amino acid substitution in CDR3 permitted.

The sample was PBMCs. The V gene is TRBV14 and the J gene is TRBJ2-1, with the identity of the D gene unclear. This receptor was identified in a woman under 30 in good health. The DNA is TGTGCCAGCAGCCAAGAGGTTGGGGAGCAGTTCTTC. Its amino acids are CASSQEVGEQFF.